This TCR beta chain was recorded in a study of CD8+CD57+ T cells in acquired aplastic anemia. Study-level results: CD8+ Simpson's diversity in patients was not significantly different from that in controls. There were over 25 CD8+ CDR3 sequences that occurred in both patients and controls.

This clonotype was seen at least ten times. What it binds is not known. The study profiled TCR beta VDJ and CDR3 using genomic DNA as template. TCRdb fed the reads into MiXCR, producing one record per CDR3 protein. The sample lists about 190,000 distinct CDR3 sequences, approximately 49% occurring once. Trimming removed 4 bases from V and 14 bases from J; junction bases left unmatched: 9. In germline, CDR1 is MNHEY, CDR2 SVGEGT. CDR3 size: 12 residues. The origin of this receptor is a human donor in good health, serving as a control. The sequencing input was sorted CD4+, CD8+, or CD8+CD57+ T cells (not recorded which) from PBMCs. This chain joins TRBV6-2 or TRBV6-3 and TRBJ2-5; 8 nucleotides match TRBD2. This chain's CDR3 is CASSSTGGGSYF. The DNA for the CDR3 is TGTGCCAGCAGTTCTACCGGGGGGGGATCATACTTC.